Below are 22 T cell receptor beta chains sequenced from a single sample in a study of blood T cells in healthy people across ages. Combining a sample-barcoded 5' primer with a J-beta primer mix, a second PCR ran for roughly 6 to 11 cycles. TCRdb fed the 5' RACE reads into MiXCR, producing one record per CDR3 protein. The sample contains 850,000 to 1,100,000 distinct CDR3 sequences, around two fifths of which appear only once. Material: blood. The source is a young man in good health.

The chain recombines TRBV9 with TRBJ2-5; D is ambiguous. Trimming shortened V by 9 bases and J by 5 bases, and 23 bases separated the two germline ends. This CDR3 is built from 15 residues. The germline CDR1 and CDR2 sequences are SGDLS and YYNGEE. CDR3 region: CANSPRPVIGETQYF. As DNA, the CDR3 is TGTGCCAACAGTCCCCGACCCGTTATCGGTGAGACCCAGTACTTC. Full variable domain (remainder filled in from reference TRBV9 and TRBJ2-5): DSGVTQTPKHLITATGQRVTLRCSPRSGDLSVYWYQQSLDQGLQFLIQYYNGEERAKGNILERFSAQQFPDLHSELNLSSLELGDSALYFCANSPRPVIGETQYFGPGTRLLVL.

This clonotype was found a few times. This chain links TRBV5-1 with TRBJ2-1; maybe TRBD2 (7 bases). This CDR3 is 13 amino acids long. Trimming pared 5 bases from V and 6 bases from J, leaving 12 bases between. Germline V lookup: CDR1 SGHRS, CDR2 YFSETQ. The CDR3 loop reads CASSRGASNEQFF. The CDR3 bases are TGCGCCAGCAGTCGGGGGGCCTCCAATGAGCAGTTCTTC.

The chain is built from TRBV7-9 and TRBJ2-3; weak D call: TRBD2 (7 bases). Germline lookup yields CDR1 SEHNR and CDR2 FQNEAQ (reference sequence). This CDR3 is 20 amino acids long. The V gene lost 1 base and the J gene lost 2 bases, with 25 bases spanning the gap. The CDR3 protein is CASSLDLGGGPPENTDTQYF. The CDR3, as DNA: TGTGCCAGCAGCTTAGATTTGGGCGGGGGCCCACCCGAGAACACAGATACGCAGTATTTT.

V and J are TRBV4-2 and TRBJ1-2; 8 nucleotides agree with TRBD1. V shed 3 bases and J 8 bases; nucleotides not matched to a gene: 8. Germline V gene data show CDR1 as LGHNA and CDR2 as YNFKEQ. The CDR3 runs to 14 residues. The CDR3 sequence is CASSQTDRESGYTF. Here the CDR3 DNA reads TGTGCCAGCAGCCAGACGGACAGGGAGTCGGGCTACACCTTC.

This clonotype has just a few counts. The chain has TRBV7-2 and TRBJ2-3; the D is unclear. This CDR3 is 11 amino acids long. V was trimmed by 4 bases and J by 10 bases, leaving 9 bases between them. In germline, CDR1 is SGHTA, CDR2 FQGNSA. The chain's CDR3 is CASSSGPSQYF. The CDR3 nucleotides are TGTGCCAGCAGCTCTGGACCCTCGCAGTATTTT.

This clonotype was seen many times. J is TRBJ2-1 and V is TRBV9, with TRBD2 identical over 9 bases. Germline V gene data show CDR1 as SGDLS and CDR2 as YYNGEE. V shed 2 bases and J 1 base; nucleotides not matched to a gene: 4. CDR3 length equals 16 residues. The CDR3 protein is CASSVSGGGSYNEQFF. In DNA form, the CDR3 reads TGTGCCAGCAGCGTTAGCGGGGGAGGATCCTACAATGAGCAGTTCTTC.

This sequence joins TRBV20-1 and TRBJ2-1; 11 bases map to TRBD2. The DNA end favors TRBJ2-7, so the J call may be wrong. The CDR3 is 15 residues long. Germline loops: CDR1 DFQATT, CDR2 SNEGSKA (reference sequence). The CDR3 spells CSARMTSGNYNEQYF. CDR3 sequence (DNA): TGCAGTGCTAGGATGACTAGCGGGAACTACAATGAGCAGTACTTC.

The chain combines TRBV20-1 with TRBJ1-1, with 11 bases lining up with TRBD1. The J segment lost 3 bases and the V segment lost 1 base, leaving 4 bases of the junction unmatched. Germline-derived CDR1 and CDR2 are DFQATT and SNEGSKA (reference sequence). This CDR3 contains 15 residues. As DNA, the CDR3 is TGCAGTGCTAGAGCGGACAGGGGGCTCCACACTGAAGCTTTCTTT. The encoded protein is CSARADRGLHTEAFF.

The V gene is TRBV7-2, the J gene TRBJ2-3, with D hard to call. Judging by the DNA end, TRBJ1-5 fits better; the J call may be wrong. This CDR3 region has 14 residues. CDR1 and CDR2 (germline): SGHTA, FQGNSA. The CDR3: CASSLFRPNQPQHF. CDR3 sequence (DNA): TGTGCCAGCAGCTTATTCCGGCCAAATCAGCCCCAGCATTTT.

V gene TRBV20-1 combines with J gene TRBJ2-5; TRBD1 is a possible D gene (7 bases). Trimming took off 4 bases at V and 4 bases at J, with 16 bases between the two ends. The CDR3 is made up of 14 amino acids. Germline-derived CDR1 and CDR2 are DFQATT and SNEGSKA (reference sequence). CDR3 amino acids: CSAKDPGGGETQYF. In nucleotides, the CDR3 is TGCAGTGCTAAAGACCCAGGGGGAGGAGAGACCCAGTACTTC.

The chain carries TRBV4-1 and TRBJ2-4; D gene ambiguous. The DNA end favors TRBJ2-5, so the J call may be wrong. The CDR3 has 14 residues. CDR1 MGHRA and CDR2 YSYEKL come from the germline V gene. As DNA, the CDR3 is TGCGCCAGCAGCAATACGCAGTTACAAGAGACCCAGTACTTC. Translated: CASSNTQLQETQYF.

This rearrangement joins TRBV9 to TRBJ1-4, with TRBD1 identical over 9 bases. Per germline, CDR1 SGDLS and CDR2 YYNGEE. The CDR3 runs to 15 residues. Trimming removed 2 bases from V and 11 bases from J; junction bases left unmatched: 10. The CDR3 region is CASSVAGQGFKKLFF. Here the CDR3 DNA reads TGTGCCAGCAGCGTCGCGGGACAGGGTTTTAAGAAACTGTTTTTT.

The chain uses TRBV7-9 and TRBJ1-2; TRBD1 is a possible D gene (5 bases). Trimming cost V 5 bases and J 7 bases, with 17 bases left between them. Germline values: CDR1 SEHNR, CDR2 FQNEAQ (reference sequence). This CDR3 has 14 amino acids. CDR3 loop: CASSLSGPSFGYTF. The CDR3 DNA sequence: TGTGCCAGCAGCCTTTCGGGACCGTCCTTTGGCTACACCTTC. Full variable domain (missing parts from reference TRBV7-9 and TRBJ1-2): DTGVSQNPRHKITKRGQNVTFRCDPISEHNRLYWYRQTLGQGPEFLTYFQNEAQLEKSRLLSDRFSAERPKGSFSTLEIQRTEQGDSAMYLCASSLSGPSFGYTFGSGTRLTVV.

The J gene is TRBJ2-1, the V gene TRBV20-1, with TRBD2 matching over 11 bases. CDR1 and CDR2 from the germline V gene are DFQATT and SNEGSKA (reference sequence). Losses at the gene ends were 8 bases for V and 6 bases for J; bases not matched to a gene: 9. This CDR3 spans 14 amino acids. The CDR3 spells CSRRLAGGGNEQFF. The CDR3 region has the DNA TGCAGTCGTCGGCTAGCGGGGGGCGGCAATGAGCAGTTCTTC.

The V gene is TRBV28, the J gene TRBJ2-7, with D possibly being TRBD2 (6 bases). Trimming cost V 5 bases and J 3 bases, with 8 bases left between them. In germline, CDR1 is MDHEN, CDR2 SYDVKM. There are 12 residues in the CDR3. The CDR3 DNA is TGTGCCAGCAGTCCGGGAGTCTACGAGCAGTACTTC. This codes for CASSPGVYEQYF.

This chain connects TRBV6-6 to TRBJ1-4, with 7 bases aligning to TRBD1. Germline loops: CDR1 MNHNY, CDR2 SVGAGI (reference sequence). V lost 7 bases to trimming and J lost 2 bases; unmatched junction nucleotides: 4. The CDR3 runs 14 residues. The DNA of the CDR3 is TGTGCCAGCACCAAGACAGGGACTAATGAAAAACTGTTTTTT. Its translation is CASTKTGTNEKLFF.

In this sample, this clonotype turned up a few times. V is TRBV12-3 or TRBV12-4 and J is TRBJ2-2; 8 nucleotides match TRBD1. With 6 bases clipped from V and 1 base from J, the junction kept 7 bases outside the gene matches. The CDR3 totals 16 residues. CDR3 in DNA: TGTGCCAGCAGCCTGGGACAGGCTCTGAACACCGGGGAGCTGTTTTTT. This encodes CASSLGQALNTGELFF.

This clonotype was counted a few times. V usage is TRBV20-1 and J usage is TRBJ1-2; D is unresolved. The germline gives CDR1 DFQATT, CDR2 SNEGSKA (reference sequence). The CDR3 is made up of 15 amino acids. V was pared by 2 bases and J by 3 bases, with 16 bases between. CDR3 in amino acids: CSARRISSTDYGYTF. As DNA, the CDR3 is TGCAGTGCTAGAAGGATATCCTCCACCGACTATGGCTACACCTTC.

As regards this clonotype: The junction does not match germline at one end; this may be a read error. The J gene is TRBJ2-3, the V gene TRBV11-1; D is unclear. The CDR3 has 12 amino acids. Germline V gives CDR1 SGHAT, CDR2 FQDESV (reference sequence). CDR3 DNA sequence: TGTGCCAGCAGCTTTGCAGCAGATGCGCAGTATTTT. This codes for CASSFAADAQYF.

This clonotype came up a few times. V is TRBV12-3 or TRBV12-4 and J is TRBJ1-2, with a weak D call TRBD1 (5 bases). V lost 4 bases to trimming and J lost 2 bases, with 14 bases between them. The CDR3 is made up of 15 amino acids. This CDR3 reads CASSSTGRLNYGYTF. DNA of the CDR3: TGTGCCAGCAGTTCAACAGGCCGACTAAACTATGGCTACACCTTC.

Only a few counts were recorded for this clonotype. The chain has TRBV28 and TRBJ2-1; 10 bases fit TRBD2. J gave up 8 bases and V 5 bases, and 9 bases lay outside the gene matches. Germline V CDR1 and CDR2: MDHEN, SYDVKM. The CDR3 is 15 residues long. The CDR3 bases are TGTGCCAGCAGTCAAAGCGGGGGGGCTTCGTATGAGCAGTTCTTC. This sequence encodes CASSQSGGASYEQFF.

This chain connects TRBV6-2 or TRBV6-3 to TRBJ1-5; tentative D call: TRBD1 (6 bases). This CDR3 has 19 amino acids. V lost 6 bases to trimming and J lost 5 bases, with 29 bases between them. Germline V lookup: CDR1 MNHEY, CDR2 SVGEGT. CDR3 sequence reads: CASSPLMEGHGDIYQPQHF. CDR3 bases: TGTGCCAGCAGCCCCCTCATGGAAGGGCATGGGGACATTTATCAGCCCCAGCATTTT.